The 20 T cell receptor beta chains below were found in one sample sequenced in a study of T cell responses to AZD1222 COVID-19 vaccine. This table comes from immunoSEQ multiplex PCR, and its TCRdb copy is limited to in-frame clones, with some not included. The top ten hold about 2.5% of the sample, which has 150,000 to 200,000 clones, 80% to 95% seen once. This specimen was peripheral blood, taken on day 0 of AZD1222 vaccination. These receptors came from an adult in good health.

This chain connects TRBV2 to TRBJ2-5; the match to TRBD2 covers 11 bases. The V segment lost 6 bases and the J segment 5 bases; nucleotides outside the gene matches: 8. CDR3 size: 15 residues. In germline, CDR1 is SNHLY, CDR2 FYNNEI. The CDR3 sequence is CASSGIAGGRETQYF. In nucleotides, the CDR3 is TGTGCCAGCAGCGGAATAGCGGGGGGGCGGGAGACCCAGTACTTC.

This chain links TRBV27 with TRBJ1-6, with D perhaps TRBD1 (5 bases). Deletions cut 6 bases from V and 7 bases from J, with 13 bases between. Germline CDR1 is MNHEY and CDR2 is SMNVEV (reference sequence). The CDR3 runs to 14 residues. The CDR3: CASRRGGSNSPLHF. CDR3 DNA: TGTGCCAGCAGGCGTGGGGGGTCAAATTCACCCCTCCACTTT.

V gene TRBV3-1 (or the pseudogene TRBV3-2) combines with J gene TRBJ2-7; no clear D. The CDR3 contains 13 residues. V dropped 0 bases and J dropped 6 bases, with 9 bases sitting between them. Germline CDR1 reads LGHDT; CDR2 reads YNNKEL (reference sequence). Written as DNA, the CDR3 is TGTGCCAGCAGCCAAGATCCAAGTACCGAGCAGTACTTC. Its translation is CASSQDPSTEQYF.

J is TRBJ1-1 and V is TRBV29-1; D is undetermined. CDR1 and CDR2 from the germline V gene are SQVTM and ANQGSEA. This CDR3 contains 13 residues. Trimming took off 6 bases at V and 2 bases at J, with 13 bases between the two ends. CDR3 nucleotides: TGCAGCGTATCCGGGAGAGTTAACACTGAAGCTTTCTTT. It yields the protein CSVSGRVNTEAFF.

V usage is TRBV7-6 and J usage is TRBJ1-6; D gene ambiguous. This CDR3 is 16 amino acids long. Trimming removed 7 bases from V and 8 bases from J, with 21 bases in between. The germline CDR1 and CDR2 sequences are SGHVS and FNYEAQ. The CDR3 sequence is CASTAGWGSVDSPLHF. The DNA of the CDR3 is TGTGCCAGCACCGCCGGGTGGGGATCAGTGGATTCACCCCTCCACTTT.

The chain joins TRBV5-6 to TRBJ1-2; TRBD1 matches at 10 bases. The ends lost 3 bases at V and 6 bases at J; junction bases unmatched: 8. Germline CDR1 reads SGHDT; CDR2 reads YYEEEE. The CDR3 totals 15 residues. CDR3 in DNA: TGTGCCAGCAGCTCTATGACAGGGGGCCTAGATGGCTACACCTTC. Translation gives CASSSMTGGLDGYTF.

The rearrangement uses TRBV5-1 and TRBJ2-5; D not resolved. The CDR3 sequence is 14 residues long. Between the trimmed V and J ends, which lost 2 bases and 2 bases, there was a span of 10 bases. Germline CDR1 reads SGHRS; CDR2 reads YFSETQ. The CDR3 region has the DNA TGCGCCAGCAGCTTAAGAATCACTCAAGAGACCCAGTACTTC. It is translated as CASSLRITQETQYF.

Here the CDR3 DNA reads TGCGCCAGCAGCTTCGTTTCGGGGACAGGGGTGAACACTGAAGCTTTCTTT. Translated, it gives CASSFVSGTGVNTEAFF. The chain has TRBV5-1 and TRBJ1-1; 10 nucleotides match TRBD1. The CDR3 consists of 17 residues. CDR1 and CDR2 from the germline V gene are SGHRS and YFSETQ. The V gene end was trimmed by 2 bases and the J gene end by 0 bases; junction bases not matched to a gene: 7.

V is TRBV9 and J is TRBJ1-1; TRBD1 aligns across 7 bases. J was trimmed by 4 bases and V by 4 bases; bases with no gene match: 7. The CDR3 has 14 amino acids. Germline lookup yields CDR1 SGDLS and CDR2 YYNGEE. The CDR3 nucleotides are TGTGCCAGCAGCCTTCAAACAGGGGCCACTGAAGCTTTCTTT. Translated: CASSLQTGATEAFF. The full variable domain, in which reference TRBV9 and TRBJ1-1 provide the parts outside the CDR3, is DSGVTQTPKHLITATGQRVTLRCSPRSGDLSVYWYQQSLDQGLQFLIQYYNGEERAKGNILERFSAQQFPDLHSELNLSSLELGDSALYFCASSLQTGATEAFFGQGTRLTVV.

The chain uses TRBV5-1 and TRBJ1-1; D remains unclear. CDR1 is SGHRS, CDR2 YFSETQ, per germline. The CDR3 contains 16 residues. V was pared by 4 bases and J by 4 bases, with 20 bases between. The CDR3 DNA is TGCGCCAGCAGCCCGGGTGCTCTCAGTGGGAGCACTGAAGCTTTCTTT. Residues: CASSPGALSGSTEAFF.

The CDR3 protein is CASSQDGDYGYTF. The CDR3 DNA sequence: TGCGCCAGCAGCCAAGATGGCGACTATGGCTACACCTTC. This chain uses TRBV4-1 with TRBJ1-2; D call uncertain. The CDR3 covers 13 residues. Trimming shortened V by 0 bases and J by 3 bases, and 5 bases separated the two germline ends. Looked up from germline, CDR1 is MGHRA and CDR2 is YSYEKL.

The chain is built from TRBV5-8 and TRBJ2-5; TRBD1 matches at 10 bases. This CDR3 is 17 amino acids long. The V gene end was trimmed by 4 bases and the J gene end by 5 bases; junction bases not matched to a gene: 14. Germline lookup yields CDR1 SGHTS and CDR2 YDEGEE. The CDR3 DNA follows: TGTGCCAGCAGCCTACCACCGGGGACAGGGGTTCGGGAGACCCAGTACTTC. Protein product: CASSLPPGTGVRETQYF.

The chain combines TRBV5-1 with TRBJ1-5; a weak D match, TRBD1 (5 bases). Germline CDR1 SGHRS, CDR2 YFSETQ. This CDR3 is 14 amino acids long. V lost 0 bases, J lost 3 bases, and 7 bases lay in between. The CDR3, as DNA: TGCGCCAGCAGCTTGGGGGGCGACAATCAGCCCCAGCATTTT. Translating it yields CASSLGGDNQPQHF.

The chain carries TRBV6-5 and TRBJ2-5; possibly TRBD1 for D (6 bases). This CDR3 is 14 amino acids long. V dropped 6 bases and J dropped 3 bases, with 14 bases sitting between them. In germline, CDR1 is MNHEY, CDR2 SVGAGI. CDR3 sequence reads: CASSYCWTEETQYF. In nucleotides, the CDR3 is TGTGCCAGCAGCTATTGCTGGACAGAAGAGACCCAGTACTTC.

The chain combines TRBV4-1 with TRBJ2-2, with TRBD1 matching over 7 bases. The ends lost 1 base at V and 6 bases at J; junction bases unmatched: 8. The CDR3 contains 16 residues. Germline CDR1 is MGHRA and CDR2 is YSYEKL. CDR3 sequence (DNA): TGCGCCAGCAGCCAAGCTCGACAGGGTGGGGCCGGGGAGCTGTTTTTT. Translation: CASSQARQGGAGELFF.

CDR3 sequence: CASSYRGGRYGYTF. The CDR3 region has the DNA TGTGCCAGCAGTTATAGAGGGGGCAGGTATGGCTACACCTTC. The chain links TRBV6-5 to TRBJ1-2; 7 nucleotides match TRBD1. The CDR3 spans 14 residues. CDR1 and CDR2 (germline): MNHEY, SVGAGI. V trimming: 3 bases; J trimming: 5 bases; junction bases outside the gene matches: 6.

The V gene is TRBV28, the J gene TRBJ2-7; D possibly corresponds to TRBD1 (5 bases). Deletions cut 5 bases from V and 3 bases from J, with 11 bases between. Germline V gene lookup returns CDR1 MDHEN and CDR2 SYDVKM. The CDR3 is 13 residues long. The CDR3 nucleotides read TGTGCCAGCAGTCCGCGACAGAACTACGAGCAGTACTTC. Protein product: CASSPRQNYEQYF. The entire variable domain, with the rest obtained from reference TRBV28 and TRBJ2-7, is as follows: DVKVTQSSRYLVKRTGEKVFLECVQDMDHENMFWYRQDPGLGLRLIYFSYDVKMKEKGDIPEGYSVSREKKERFSLILESASTNQTSMYLCASSPRQNYEQYFGPGTRLTVT.

The chain combines TRBV4-1 with TRBJ1-3, with D uncertain. The CDR3 has 16 residues. V shed 3 bases and J shed 4 bases, with 16 bases lying between them. Germline CDR1 and CDR2: MGHRA and YSYEKL. The CDR3 region has the DNA TGCGCCAGCAGCCACCCCTGGCCGGGCGAGGGAAACACCATATATTTT. This gives the protein CASSHPWPGEGNTIYF.

This clone was seen once. The chain links TRBV19 to TRBJ1-1, with D tentatively TRBD1 (6 bases). V was pared by 10 bases and J by 0 bases, with 21 bases between. CDR3 length equals 16 residues. Germline V lookup: CDR1 LNHDA, CDR2 SQIVND (reference sequence). As DNA, the CDR3 is TGTGCCAAGTCGGCCCAGGGGTGGTTCATGAACACTGAAGCTTTCTTT. Translating it yields CAKSAQGWFMNTEAFF.

This chain connects TRBV2 to TRBJ2-3; D possibly corresponds to TRBD2 (6 bases). Between the trimmed V and J ends, which lost 8 bases and 0 bases, there was a span of 12 bases. This CDR3 region has 14 residues. Looked up from germline, CDR1 is SNHLY and CDR2 is FYNNEI. The CDR3 region is CASGIAESTDTQYF. The CDR3 DNA follows: TGTGCCAGCGGTATAGCGGAAAGCACAGATACGCAGTATTTT.